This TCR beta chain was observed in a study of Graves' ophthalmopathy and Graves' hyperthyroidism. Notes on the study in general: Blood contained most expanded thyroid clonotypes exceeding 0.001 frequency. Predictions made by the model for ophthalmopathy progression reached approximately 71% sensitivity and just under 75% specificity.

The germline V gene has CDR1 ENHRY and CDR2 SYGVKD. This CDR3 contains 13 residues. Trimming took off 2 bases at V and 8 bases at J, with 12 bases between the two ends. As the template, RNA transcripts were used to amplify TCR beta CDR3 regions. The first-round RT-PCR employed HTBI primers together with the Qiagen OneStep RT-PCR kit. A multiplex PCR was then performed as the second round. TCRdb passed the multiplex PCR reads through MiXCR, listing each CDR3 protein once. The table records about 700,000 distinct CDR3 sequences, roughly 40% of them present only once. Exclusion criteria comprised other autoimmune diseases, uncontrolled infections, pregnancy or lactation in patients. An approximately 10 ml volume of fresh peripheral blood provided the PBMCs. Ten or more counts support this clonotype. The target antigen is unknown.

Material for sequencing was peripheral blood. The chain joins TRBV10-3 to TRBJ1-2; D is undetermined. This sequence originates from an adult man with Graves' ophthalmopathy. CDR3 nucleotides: TGTGCCATCAGTGAGAACTTGAGGGAGGGCTACACCTTC. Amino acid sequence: CAISENLREGYTF.